The 5 T cell receptor beta chains reported below all come from one sample, sequenced in a study of T cells after yellow fever vaccination. TCRdb itself ran the 5' RACE reads through MiXCR, one entry per CDR3 protein. The data show approximately 300,000 distinct CDR3 sequences, around 7.3% seen once. The source was PBMCs, collected roughly 45 days after the first yellow fever vaccination. The source is a man aged 18 to 30 who received the YFV17D yellow fever vaccine.

The gene calls are TRBV14 and TRBJ1-2, with 7 positions matching TRBD1. There are 16 residues in the CDR3. The germline V gene has CDR1 SGHDN and CDR2 FVKESK. The V gene end was trimmed by 8 bases and the J gene end by 1 base; junction bases not matched to a gene: 13. CDR3 amino acids: CASGNQRGTDNYGYTF. CDR3 DNA sequence: TGTGCCAGCGGAAACCAAAGGGGGACAGATAACTATGGCTACACCTTC.

This clonotype came up a few times. The rearrangement uses TRBV9 and TRBJ2-1; 10 bases line up with TRBD1. The length of the CDR3 is 15 residues. V was pared by 4 bases and J by 9 bases, with 10 bases of the junction left unmatched. Germline V gives CDR1 SGDLS, CDR2 YYNGEE. CDR3 nucleotide sequence: TGTGCCAGCAGCCCCCCTCGGACAGGGGGGAGTGAGCAGTTCTTC. Translated, it gives CASSPPRTGGSEQFF.

This clonotype showed up many times. The rearrangement joins TRBV7-3 to TRBJ1-1, with a weak D call TRBD1 (6 bases). CDR3 size: 14 residues. Trimming removed 2 bases from V and 3 bases from J, with 10 bases in between. Germline assignment: CDR1 SGHTA and CDR2 FQGTGA. This CDR3 is CASSLGGGYTEAFF. For the CDR3, the DNA is TGTGCCAGCAGCTTAGGGGGCGGATACACTGAAGCTTTCTTT.

This clonotype was observed many times. The chain has TRBV25-1 and TRBJ1-4; D is uncertain. With 2 bases removed from V and 0 bases from J, the gap between germline ends came to 4 bases. CDR3 size: 14 residues. Germline lookup yields CDR1 MGHDK and CDR2 SYGVNS. The CDR3 nucleotides read TGTGCCAGCAGTGAACGGGCAACTAATGAAAAACTGTTTTTT. It codes for CASSERATNEKLFF.

V and J are TRBV5-1 and TRBJ1-1; D remains unclear. The germline CDR1 and CDR2 sequences are SGHRS and YFSETQ. V dropped 0 bases and J dropped 6 bases, with 9 bases sitting between them. CDR3 length equals 13 residues. CDR3 protein: CASSLVVGAEAFF. CDR3 DNA: TGCGCCAGCAGCTTGGTCGTTGGGGCTGAAGCTTTCTTT.